The 20 T cell receptor beta chains below come from one sample, sequenced in a study of T cell responses to AZD1222 COVID-19 vaccine. Sequencing used immunoSEQ multiplex PCR; TCRdb keeps in-frame clones, though not all of them. The sample consists of 150,000 to 200,000 clones, around 92% of them appearing once. Here the sequenced sample was peripheral blood, taken 28 days after the second AZD1222 dose. The receptors stem from an adult who received the AZD1222 COVID-19 vaccine.

The rearrangement links TRBV6-6 to TRBJ1-5; D is ambiguous. V was pared by 0 bases and J by 16 bases, with 10 bases between. The CDR3 extends over 11 amino acids. Germline lookup yields CDR1 MNHNY and CDR2 SVGAGI (reference sequence). The CDR3 protein is CASSYSVQRHF. The CDR3 DNA follows: TGTGCCAGCAGTTACTCAGTACAGAGACATTTT.

The V gene is TRBV20-1, the J gene TRBJ2-5; D is undetermined. Germline assignment: CDR1 DFQATT and CDR2 SNEGSKA (reference sequence). Trimming pared 1 base from V and 4 bases from J, leaving 4 bases between. The CDR3 covers 11 residues. CDR3 loop: CSARVPETQYF. In DNA form, the CDR3 reads TGCAGTGCTAGAGTACCAGAGACCCAGTACTTC.

The chain recombines TRBV11-2 with TRBJ2-6; D remains unclear. CDR1 and CDR2 (germline): SGHAT, FQNNGV. V lost 1 base and J lost 3, with 19 bases in between. This CDR3 spans 19 amino acids. In nucleotides, the CDR3 is TGTGCCAGCAGCTTAGCGGCAGGAACCTTACTTAGTGGGGCCAACGTCCTGACTTTC. Amino acids: CASSLAAGTLLSGANVLTF.

The chain carries TRBV4-1 and TRBJ1-2; 10 positions agree with TRBD1. V was pared by 1 base and J by 3 bases, with 11 bases of the junction left unmatched. Germline V lookup: CDR1 MGHRA, CDR2 YSYEKL. This CDR3 has 18 amino acids. This CDR3 is CASSQVLRTGGLDYGYTF. CDR3 DNA: TGCGCCAGCAGCCAAGTTCTTAGGACAGGGGGTCTCGACTATGGCTACACCTTC.

The V and J genes are TRBV7-9 and TRBJ1-2; D might be TRBD1 (6 bases). V lost 0 bases, J lost 8 bases, and 7 bases lay in between. Germline CDR1 and CDR2: SEHNR and FQNEAQ (reference sequence). This CDR3 has 12 amino acids. CDR3 region: CASSLATGGYTF. CDR3 coding DNA: TGTGCCAGCAGCTTAGCCACAGGGGGCTACACCTTC.

The rearrangement uses TRBV24-1 and TRBJ2-3; D might be TRBD1 (5 bases). V lost 5 bases and J lost 0, with 11 bases in between. Germline V gives CDR1 KGHDR, CDR2 SFDVKD. The CDR3 is made up of 15 amino acids. The CDR3 DNA follows: TGTGCCACCAGTGGACGACAGATAAGCACAGATACGCAGTATTTT. Amino acid sequence: CATSGRQISTDTQYF.

The chain couples TRBV19 to TRBJ1-1; D call uncertain. The CDR3 covers 14 residues. Germline V gives CDR1 LNHDA, CDR2 SQIVND (reference sequence). Trimming took off 3 bases at V and 1 base at J, with 9 bases between the two ends. The CDR3 reads CASSISAGNTEAFF. The CDR3 DNA follows: TGTGCCAGTAGTATTAGTGCGGGGAACACTGAAGCTTTCTTT.

The genes are TRBV3-1 (or the pseudogene TRBV3-2) and TRBJ1-2; the match to TRBD1 covers 8 bases. The CDR3 has 15 residues. J lost 3 bases, V lost 1 base, and 4 bases had no gene match. The V gene's germline CDR1 is LGHDT and CDR2 YNNKEL (reference sequence). For the CDR3, the DNA is TGTGCCAGCAGCCAAGGGGGACAGGATCACTATGGCTACACCTTC. Its protein is CASSQGGQDHYGYTF.

The chain carries TRBV30 and TRBJ1-3; no clear D. Between the trimmed V and J ends, which lost 0 bases and 1 base, there was a span of 4 bases. Germline V gene sequence: CDR1 GTSNPN, CDR2 SVGIG (reference sequence). The CDR3 runs 13 residues. CDR3 sequence: CAWSVTSGNTIYF. CDR3 DNA sequence: TGTGCCTGGAGTGTAACGTCTGGAAACACCATATATTTT.

The rearrangement uses TRBV5-1 and TRBJ2-1, with D possibly TRBD2 on 6 matching bases. This CDR3 is built from 15 residues. Per germline, CDR1 SGHRS and CDR2 YFSETQ. Trimming shortened V by 0 bases and J by 0 bases, and 7 bases separated the two germline ends. CDR3 sequence (DNA): TGCGCCAGCAGCTTGGGCGGGGCCTCCTACAATGAGCAGTTCTTC. This encodes CASSLGGASYNEQFF.

Worth noting for this clone: Other DNA sequences within the sample encode an identical CDR3. In DNA form, the CDR3 reads TGTGCCAGCAGTGAAGAGGGGGGAGCTGGGGCCAACGTCCTGACTTTC. Translating gives CASSEEGGAGANVLTF. V is TRBV6-1 and J is TRBJ2-6; D possibly uses TRBD1 or TRBD2 (6 bases each). V gave up 1 base and J gave up 2 bases, with 9 bases separating them. CDR1 is MNHNS, CDR2 SASEGT, per germline. This CDR3 has 16 residues.

This clone was detected only once. This chain uses TRBV5-1 with TRBJ2-1; the D gene could be TRBD1 or TRBD2 (6 bases each). This CDR3 region has 14 residues. Deletions cut 4 bases from V and 3 bases from J, with 11 bases between. Germline loops: CDR1 SGHRS, CDR2 YFSETQ. The CDR3 DNA is TGCGCCAGCAGCGGGGGGCCTAGCTACAATGAGCAGTTCTTC. This sequence encodes CASSGGPSYNEQFF.

The chain is built from TRBV5-1 and TRBJ1-1; 8 nucleotides match TRBD1. The germline gives CDR1 SGHRS, CDR2 YFSETQ. The CDR3 extends over 16 amino acids. V dropped 3 bases and J dropped 5; count of bases not matched to a gene: 12. CDR3 protein: CASSWGGQGGRTEAFF. As DNA, the CDR3 is TGCGCCAGCAGCTGGGGCGGACAGGGCGGAAGAACTGAAGCTTTCTTT.

The rearrangement uses TRBV25-1 and TRBJ1-2; D is unclear. Germline assignment: CDR1 MGHDK and CDR2 SYGVNS. The ends were cut back, 3 bases at V and 4 bases at J, with 12 bases in the middle. This CDR3 contains 14 residues. CDR3 nucleotides: TGTGCCAGCAGTGACCCACTGAGCCCCTATGGCTACACCTTC. This gives the protein CASSDPLSPYGYTF.

The gene calls are TRBV10-2 and TRBJ1-5; D is uncertain. Trimming stripped 3 bases from V and 1 base from J, with 7 bases between. Germline V gene sequence: CDR1 WSHSY, CDR2 SAAADI. CDR3 size: 14 residues. DNA of the CDR3: TGCGCCAGCAGTGAAGCAGCAAGCAATCAGCCCCAGCATTTT. Its protein product is CASSEAASNQPQHF.

This clone was found once. The chain joins TRBV7-8 to TRBJ2-1; tentative D call: TRBD1 (7 bases). The CDR3 has 16 residues. V lost 2 bases to trimming and J lost 0 bases, with 11 bases between them. Germline V CDR1 and CDR2: SGHVS, FQNEAQ. CDR3 sequence reads: CASSLQGGPSYNEQFF. In DNA, the CDR3 is TGTGCCAGCAGCTTACAGGGGGGCCCCTCCTACAATGAGCAGTTCTTC.

The CDR3 is CASSPRTGLAKNIQYF. CDR3 sequence (DNA): TGTGCCAGCAGTCCGAGGACAGGGCTAGCCAAAAACATTCAGTACTTC. The rearrangement uses TRBV28 and TRBJ2-4; 8 bases are a match to TRBD1. Germline V gives CDR1 MDHEN, CDR2 SYDVKM. The CDR3 has 16 residues. Trimming cost V 5 bases and J 0 bases; bases outside gene matches: 6.

This chain uses TRBV5-6 with TRBJ1-1; maybe TRBD1 (5 bases). V was cut by 0 bases and J by 3 bases, with 12 bases left in between. Germline V lookup: CDR1 SGHDT, CDR2 YYEEEE. This CDR3 has 15 amino acids. CDR3 nucleotides: TGTGCCAGCAGCTTGGGGGCAGGGTCGGACACTGAAGCTTTCTTT. It encodes CASSLGAGSDTEAFF.

V usage is TRBV11-2 and J usage is TRBJ1-1, with D unclear. V lost 1 base, J lost 2 bases, and 8 bases lay in between. Germline V gives CDR1 SGHAT, CDR2 FQNNGV. The CDR3 is made up of 14 amino acids. The CDR3 sequence is CASSLGAANTEAFF. DNA of the CDR3: TGTGCCAGCAGCTTAGGGGCAGCCAACACTGAAGCTTTCTTT. Complete variable domain (other parts from reference TRBV11-2 and TRBJ1-1): EAGVAQSPRYKIIEKRQSVAFWCNPISGHATLYWYQQILGQGPKLLIQFQNNGVVDDSQLPKDRFSAERLKGVDSTLKIQPAKLEDSAVYLCASSLGAANTEAFFGQGTRLTVV.

V usage is TRBV2 and J usage is TRBJ1-6; no clear D gene. The CDR3 is 13 residues long. Germline assignment: CDR1 SNHLY and CDR2 FYNNEI. V was pared by 2 bases and J by 12 bases, with 11 bases between. For the CDR3, the DNA is TGTGCCAGCAGTGAACGGTCAGAGAGACCCCTCCACTTT. Amino acid sequence: CASSERSERPLHF.